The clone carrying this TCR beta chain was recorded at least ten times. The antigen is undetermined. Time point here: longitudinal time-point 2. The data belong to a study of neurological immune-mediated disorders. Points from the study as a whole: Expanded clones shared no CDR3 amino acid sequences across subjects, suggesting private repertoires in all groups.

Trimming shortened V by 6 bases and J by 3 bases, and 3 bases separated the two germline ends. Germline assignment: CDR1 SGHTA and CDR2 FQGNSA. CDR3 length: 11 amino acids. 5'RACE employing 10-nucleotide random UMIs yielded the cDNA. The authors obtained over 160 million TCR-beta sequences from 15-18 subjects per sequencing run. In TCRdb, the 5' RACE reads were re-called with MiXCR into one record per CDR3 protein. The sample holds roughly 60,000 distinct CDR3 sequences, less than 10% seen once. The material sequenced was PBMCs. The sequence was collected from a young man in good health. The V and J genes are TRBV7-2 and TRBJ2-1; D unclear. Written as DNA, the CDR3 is TGTGCCAGCAGTCGCTACAATGAGCAGTTCTTC. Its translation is CASSRYNEQFF.